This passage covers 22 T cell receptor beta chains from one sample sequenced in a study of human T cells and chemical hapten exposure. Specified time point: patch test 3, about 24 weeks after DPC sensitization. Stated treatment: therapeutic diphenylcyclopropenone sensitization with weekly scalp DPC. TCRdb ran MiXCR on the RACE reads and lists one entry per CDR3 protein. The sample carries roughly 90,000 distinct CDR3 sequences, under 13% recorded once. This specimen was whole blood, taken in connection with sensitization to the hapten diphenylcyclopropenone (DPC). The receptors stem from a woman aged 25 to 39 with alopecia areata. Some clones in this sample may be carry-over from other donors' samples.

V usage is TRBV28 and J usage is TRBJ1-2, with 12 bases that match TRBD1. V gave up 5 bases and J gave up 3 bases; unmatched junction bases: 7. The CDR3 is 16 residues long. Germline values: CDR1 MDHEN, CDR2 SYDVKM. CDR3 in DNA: TGTGCCAGCAGTCCCGGGACAGGGGGCGCATACTATGGCTACACCTTC. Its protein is CASSPGTGGAYYGYTF.

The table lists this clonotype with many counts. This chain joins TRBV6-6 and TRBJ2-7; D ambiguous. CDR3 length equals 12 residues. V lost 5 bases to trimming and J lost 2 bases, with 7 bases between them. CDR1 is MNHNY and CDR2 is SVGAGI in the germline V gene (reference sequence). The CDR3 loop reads CASSGSTYEQYF. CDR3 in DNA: TGTGCCAGCAGTGGAAGTACCTACGAGCAGTACTTC.

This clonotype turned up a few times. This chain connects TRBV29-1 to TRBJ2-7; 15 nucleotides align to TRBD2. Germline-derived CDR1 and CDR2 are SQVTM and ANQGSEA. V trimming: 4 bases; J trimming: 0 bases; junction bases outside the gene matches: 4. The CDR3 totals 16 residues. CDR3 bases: TGCAGCGTTGCCGGACTAGCGGGAGGGGGCTCCTACGAGCAGTACTTC. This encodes CSVAGLAGGGSYEQYF.

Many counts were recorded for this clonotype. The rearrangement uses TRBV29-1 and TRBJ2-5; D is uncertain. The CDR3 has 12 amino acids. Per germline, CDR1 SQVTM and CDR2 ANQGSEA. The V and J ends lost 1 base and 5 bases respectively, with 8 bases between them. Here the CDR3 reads CSVEAGPETQYF. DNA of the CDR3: TGCAGCGTTGAAGCCGGACCGGAGACCCAGTACTTC. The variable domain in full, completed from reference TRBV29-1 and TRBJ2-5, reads SAVISQKPSRDICQRGTSLTIQCQVDSQVTMMFWYRQQPGQSLTLIATANQGSEATYESGFVIDKFPISRPNLTFSTLTVSNMSPEDSSIYLCSVEAGPETQYFGPGTRLLVL.

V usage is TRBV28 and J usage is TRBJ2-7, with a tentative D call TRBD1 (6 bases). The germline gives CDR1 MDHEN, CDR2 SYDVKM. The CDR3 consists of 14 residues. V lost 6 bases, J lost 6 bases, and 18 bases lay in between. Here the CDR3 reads CASSQAGAGGEQYV. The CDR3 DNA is TGTGCCAGCAGCCAAGCAGGGGCAGGAGGCGAGCAGTACGTC.

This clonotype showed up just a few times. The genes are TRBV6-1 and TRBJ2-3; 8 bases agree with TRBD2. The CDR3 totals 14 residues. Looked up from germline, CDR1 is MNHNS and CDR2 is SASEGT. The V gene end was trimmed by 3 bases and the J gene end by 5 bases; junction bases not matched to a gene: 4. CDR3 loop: CASSDWAGGDTQYF. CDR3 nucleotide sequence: TGTGCCAGCAGTGATTGGGCGGGGGGAGATACGCAGTATTTT.

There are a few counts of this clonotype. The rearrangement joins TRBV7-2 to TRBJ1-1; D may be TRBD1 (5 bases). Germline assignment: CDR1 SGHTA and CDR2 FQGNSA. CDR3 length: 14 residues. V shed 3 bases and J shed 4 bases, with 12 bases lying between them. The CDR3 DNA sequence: TGTGCCAGCAGCTTCGTGGGGACGGGCACTGAAGCTTTCTTT. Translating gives CASSFVGTGTEAFF.

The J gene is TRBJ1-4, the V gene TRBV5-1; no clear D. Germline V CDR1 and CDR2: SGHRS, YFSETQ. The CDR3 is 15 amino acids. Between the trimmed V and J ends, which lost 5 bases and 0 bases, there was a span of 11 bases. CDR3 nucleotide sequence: TGCGCCAGCAGGCAGACCGGTGCAACTAATGAAAAACTGTTTTTT. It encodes CASRQTGATNEKLFF.

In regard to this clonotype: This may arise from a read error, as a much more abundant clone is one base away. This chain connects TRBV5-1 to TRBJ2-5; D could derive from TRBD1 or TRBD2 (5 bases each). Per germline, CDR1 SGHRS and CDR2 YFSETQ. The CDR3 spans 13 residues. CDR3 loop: CASGDRVEGTQCF. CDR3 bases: TGCGCCAGCGGTGACCGGGTCGAAGGGACCCAGTGCTTC.

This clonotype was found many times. The CDR3 protein is CASSSRQGEQYF. The CDR3, as DNA: TGTGCCAGCTCGTCCCGCCAGGGCGAGCAGTACTTC. V usage is TRBV18 and J usage is TRBJ2-7; maybe TRBD1 (5 bases). There are 12 residues in the CDR3. Trimming took 6 bases from V and 6 from J, leaving 12 bases between them. Germline values: CDR1 KGHSH, CDR2 LQKENI.

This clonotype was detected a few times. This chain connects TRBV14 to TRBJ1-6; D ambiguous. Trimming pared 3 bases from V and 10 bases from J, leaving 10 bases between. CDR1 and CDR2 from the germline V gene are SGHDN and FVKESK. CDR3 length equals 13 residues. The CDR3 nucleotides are TGTGCCAGCAGCCACTCGATTACCTCACCCCTCCACTTT. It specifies CASSHSITSPLHF.

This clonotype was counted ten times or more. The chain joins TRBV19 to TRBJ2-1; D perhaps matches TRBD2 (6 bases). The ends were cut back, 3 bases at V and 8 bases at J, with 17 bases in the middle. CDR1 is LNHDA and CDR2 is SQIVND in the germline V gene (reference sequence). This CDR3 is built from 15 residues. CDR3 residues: CASSILPTSSDEQFF. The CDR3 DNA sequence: TGTGCCAGTAGTATCCTACCGACTAGTTCCGATGAGCAGTTCTTC.

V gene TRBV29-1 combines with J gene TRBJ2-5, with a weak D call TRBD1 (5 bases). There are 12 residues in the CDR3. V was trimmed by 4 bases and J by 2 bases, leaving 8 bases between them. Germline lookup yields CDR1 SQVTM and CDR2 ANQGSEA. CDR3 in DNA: TGCAGCGTTGGGGGCGCTCAAGAGACCCAGTACTTC. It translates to CSVGGAQETQYF.

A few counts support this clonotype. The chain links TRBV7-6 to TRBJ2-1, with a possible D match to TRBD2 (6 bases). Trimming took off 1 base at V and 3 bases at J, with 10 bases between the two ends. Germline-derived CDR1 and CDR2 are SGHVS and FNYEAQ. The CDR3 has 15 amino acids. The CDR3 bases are TGTGCCAGCAGCTTAGGAGGCGGGGTCTACAATGAGCAGTTCTTC. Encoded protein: CASSLGGGVYNEQFF.

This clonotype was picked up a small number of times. CDR3 region: CASSFGYEQYF. For the CDR3, the DNA is TGTGCCAGCAGCTTTGGGTACGAGCAGTACTTC. This sequence joins TRBV5-6 and TRBJ2-7; D is unclear. The CDR3 spans 11 residues. The V gene's germline CDR1 is SGHDT and CDR2 YYEEEE. Deletions cut 2 bases from V and 4 bases from J, with 4 bases between.

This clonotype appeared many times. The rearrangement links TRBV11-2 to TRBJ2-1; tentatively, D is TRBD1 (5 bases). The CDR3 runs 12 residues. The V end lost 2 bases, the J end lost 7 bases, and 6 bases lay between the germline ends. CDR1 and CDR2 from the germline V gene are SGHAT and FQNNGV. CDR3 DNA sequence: TGTGCCAGCAGCTTAAACAGGAATGAGCAGTTCTTC. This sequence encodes CASSLNRNEQFF.

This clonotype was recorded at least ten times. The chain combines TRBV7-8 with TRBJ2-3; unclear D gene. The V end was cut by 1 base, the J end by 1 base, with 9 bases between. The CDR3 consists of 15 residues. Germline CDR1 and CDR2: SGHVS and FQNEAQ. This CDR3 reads CASSLEPGRTDTQYF. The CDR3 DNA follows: TGTGCCAGCAGCTTAGAACCGGGCCGCACAGATACGCAGTATTTT. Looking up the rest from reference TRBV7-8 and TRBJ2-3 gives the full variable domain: GAGVSQSPRYKVAKRGQDVALRCDPISGHVSLFWYQQALGQGPEFLTYFQNEAQLDKSGLPSDRFFAERPEGSVSTLKIQRTQQEDSAVYLCASSLEPGRTDTQYFGPGTRLTVL.

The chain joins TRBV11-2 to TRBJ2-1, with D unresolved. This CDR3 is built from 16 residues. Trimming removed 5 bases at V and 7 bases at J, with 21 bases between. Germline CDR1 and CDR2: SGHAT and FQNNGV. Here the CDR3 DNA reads TGTGCCAGCAGCCCCCCCCAGGTTTATACCTTTAATGAGCAGTTCTTC. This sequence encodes CASSPPQVYTFNEQFF. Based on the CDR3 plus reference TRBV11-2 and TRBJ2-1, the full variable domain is EAGVAQSPRYKIIEKRQSVAFWCNPISGHATLYWYQQILGQGPKLLIQFQNNGVVDDSQLPKDRFSAERLKGVDSTLKIQPAKLEDSAVYLCASSPPQVYTFNEQFFGPGTRLTVL.

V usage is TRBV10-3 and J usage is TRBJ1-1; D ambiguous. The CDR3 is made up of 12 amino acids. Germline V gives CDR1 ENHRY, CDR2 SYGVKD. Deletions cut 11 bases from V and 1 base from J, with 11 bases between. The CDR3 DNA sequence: TGTGCCGCCTCAGCCTCGAACACTGAAGCTTTCTTT. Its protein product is CAASASNTEAFF.

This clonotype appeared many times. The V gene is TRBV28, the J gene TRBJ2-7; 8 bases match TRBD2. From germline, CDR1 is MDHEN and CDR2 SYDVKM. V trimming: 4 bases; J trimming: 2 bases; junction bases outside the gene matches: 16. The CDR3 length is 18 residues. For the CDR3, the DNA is TGTGCCAGCAGTTCCCAGGGGCGCGGGGGGCCGAGGACCTACGAGCAGTACGTC. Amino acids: CASSSQGRGGPRTYEQYV.

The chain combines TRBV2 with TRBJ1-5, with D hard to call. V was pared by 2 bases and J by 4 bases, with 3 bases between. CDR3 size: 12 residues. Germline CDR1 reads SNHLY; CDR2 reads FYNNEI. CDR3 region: CASSEPNQPQHF. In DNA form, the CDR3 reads TGTGCCAGCAGTGAACCGAATCAGCCCCAGCATTTT. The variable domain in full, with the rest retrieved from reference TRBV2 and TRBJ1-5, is EPEVTQTPSHQVTQMGQEVILRCVPISNHLYFYWYRQILGQKVEFLVSFYNNEISEKSEIFDDQFSVERPDGSNFTLKIRSTKLEDSAMYFCASSEPNQPQHFGDGTRLSIL.

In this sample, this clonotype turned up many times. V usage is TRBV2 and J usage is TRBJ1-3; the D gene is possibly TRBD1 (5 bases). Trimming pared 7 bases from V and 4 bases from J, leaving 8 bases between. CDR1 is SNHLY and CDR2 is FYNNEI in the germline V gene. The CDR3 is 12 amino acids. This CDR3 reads CASTQEGNTIYF. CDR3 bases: TGTGCCAGCACACAGGAGGGAAACACCATATATTTT.